A single sample gave rise to the 22 T cell receptor beta chains below, sequenced in a study of T cells in Graves' hyperthyroidism and ophthalmopathy. Amplification targeted TCR beta CDR3 regions from RNA transcripts. The HTBI set primed first-round TCR CDR3 RT-PCR. TCRdb reanalysed the multiplex PCR reads using MiXCR and keeps one entry per CDR3 protein. The data hold 450,000 to 700,000 distinct CDR3 sequences, with 35% to 55% observed a single time. Sequenced input: peripheral blood or thyroid tissue (not recorded which). Receptor source: an adult woman with Graves' disease, either hyperthyroidism or ophthalmopathy (not recorded which).

On this clonotype itself: A much larger clone differs by one base, so this may be a read error. This CDR3 is CASSQSLAGPQQYF. DNA for the CDR3: TGCGCCAGCAGCCAATCTCTAGCGGGGCCCCAGCAGTACTTC. The J gene is TRBJ2-7, the V gene TRBV4-1; 9 nucleotides match TRBD2. The germline CDR1 and CDR2 sequences are MGHRA and YSYEKL. V gave up 2 bases and J gave up 8 bases; unmatched junction bases: 7. The CDR3 totals 14 residues.

The chain uses TRBV18 and TRBJ1-3; D call uncertain. Germline CDR1 reads KGHSH; CDR2 reads LQKENI. V dropped 2 bases and J dropped 0 bases, with 11 bases sitting between them. The CDR3 is 16 amino acids. The CDR3 DNA reads TGTGCCAGCTCACCAAACGATTTCCGCTCTGGAAACACCATATATTTT. Amino acid sequence: CASSPNDFRSGNTIYF.

This clonotype was seen only once. The rearrangement links TRBV20-1 to TRBJ2-2, with 9 bases lining up with TRBD2. Germline V CDR1 and CDR2: DFQATT, SNEGSKA (reference sequence). J was trimmed by 7 bases and V by 1 base; bases with no gene match: 4. This CDR3 region has 14 residues. The CDR3 sequence: CSARASGVNGELFF. The CDR3 nucleotides read TGCAGTGCTAGAGCTAGCGGGGTGAACGGGGAGCTGTTTTTT.

This clonotype was observed at least ten times. The V and J genes are TRBV4-1 and TRBJ2-7, with D perhaps TRBD2 (6 bases). The CDR3 runs 17 residues. From germline, CDR1 is MGHRA and CDR2 YSYEKL. V was shortened by 0 bases and J by 0 bases, with 15 bases between the two germline ends. The CDR3 region is CASSQETRKSSSYEQYF. As DNA, the CDR3 is TGCGCCAGCAGCCAAGAGACTAGGAAGTCGAGCTCCTACGAGCAGTACTTC.

This clonotype appeared a few times. The chain recombines TRBV3-1 with TRBJ2-5; 10 nucleotides line up with TRBD2. Trimming took 0 bases from V and 5 from J; bases not matched to a gene: 9. CDR1 LGHDT and CDR2 YNNKEL come from the germline V gene (reference sequence). The CDR3 spans 17 residues. Here the CDR3 reads CASSQDWIAGGGETQYF. The CDR3 DNA reads TGTGCCAGCAGCCAAGATTGGATAGCGGGAGGAGGGGAGACCCAGTACTTC.

This clonotype occurred a few times. J is TRBJ2-6 and V is TRBV10-3, with 12 bases that match TRBD1. The CDR3 spans 16 residues. Germline V gene sequence: CDR1 ENHRY, CDR2 SYGVKD. V was clipped by 10 bases and J by 1 base; unmatched bases: 5. CDR3 in DNA: TGTGCCAACGCGGGACAGGGGGCTTCTGGGGCCAACGTCCTGACTTTC. Translated: CANAGQGASGANVLTF.

This clonotype was counted at least ten times. The rearrangement uses TRBV13 and TRBJ2-1; TRBD1 aligns across 7 bases. The germline CDR1 and CDR2 sequences are PRHDT and FYEKMQ (reference sequence). J was trimmed by 7 bases and V by 4 bases; bases with no gene match: 7. This CDR3 contains 14 residues. CDR3 in amino acids: CASSSRGKWNEQFF. The CDR3 bases are TGTGCCAGCAGCTCCAGGGGGAAATGGAATGAGCAGTTCTTC.

This clonotype was counted ten times or more. This rearrangement joins TRBV20-1 to TRBJ2-7, with 9 bases fitting TRBD2. The CDR3 sequence is 16 residues long. V was clipped by 3 bases and J by 5 bases; unmatched bases: 14. Germline CDR1 and CDR2: DFQATT and SNEGSKA (reference sequence). The CDR3: CSASPGVAGVVNEQYF. The DNA of the CDR3 is TGCAGTGCTAGCCCCGGGGTAGCGGGAGTTGTCAACGAGCAGTACTTC.

The CDR3 nucleotides read TGTGCCAGCAGCACCGACCCCGGGACTGCCGACGAGCAGTACTTC. Protein product: CASSTDPGTADEQYF. This sequence joins TRBV7-8 and TRBJ2-7, with D maybe TRBD2 (6 bases). Per the germline V gene, CDR1 is SGHVS and CDR2 is FQNEAQ. The CDR3 runs to 15 residues. V was shortened by 5 bases and J by 5 bases, with 19 bases between the two germline ends.

In this sample, this clonotype turned up a few times. Germline is not matched at one junction end, which may reflect a read error. This sequence joins TRBV5-1 and TRBJ1-5, with a tentative D call TRBD1 (5 bases). Germline V gene sequence: CDR1 SGHRS, CDR2 YFSETQ. The CDR3 runs to 14 residues. The CDR3 here is CASSLQAANQPQHF. CDR3 nucleotide sequence: TGTGCCAGCAGCTTACAGGCAGCTAATCAGCCCCAGCATTTT. The entire variable domain, with the rest obtained from reference TRBV5-1 and TRBJ1-5, is as follows: KAGVTQTPRYLIKTRGQQVTLSCSPISGHRSVSWYQQTPGQGLQFLFEYFSETQRNKGNFPGRFSGRQFSNSRSEMNVSTLELGDSALYLCASSLQAANQPQHFGDGTRLSIL.

The genes are TRBV11-2 and TRBJ2-5; TRBD1 matches at 10 bases. This CDR3 is built from 16 residues. Unmatched junction bases numbered 10, after V lost 4 bases and J lost 5 bases. Germline V lookup: CDR1 SGHAT, CDR2 FQNNGV. This chain's CDR3 is CASSSWGTGDWETQYF. CDR3 bases: TGTGCCAGCAGCTCCTGGGGGACAGGGGATTGGGAGACCCAGTACTTC.

J is TRBJ2-7 and V is TRBV2; tentative D call: TRBD1 (7 bases). The CDR3 consists of 15 residues. The V and J ends lost 4 bases and 1 base respectively, with 14 bases between them. The germline gives CDR1 SNHLY, CDR2 FYNNEI. The CDR3 DNA follows: TGTGCCAGCAGTGTTGGAGGGGGCGCATCCTACGAGCAGTACTTC. Protein sequence: CASSVGGGASYEQYF.

CDR3 loop: CAISDETGTYPLEQYF. CDR3 bases: TGTGCCATCAGTGACGAGACAGGGACCTATCCTCTCGAGCAGTACTTC. The gene calls are TRBV10-3 and TRBJ2-7; 7 bases map to TRBD1. Per germline, CDR1 ENHRY and CDR2 SYGVKD. V lost 3 bases to trimming and J lost 6 bases; unmatched junction nucleotides: 14. CDR3 length: 16 amino acids.

This sequence joins TRBV14 and TRBJ2-5; the D call may be TRBD1 or TRBD2 (5 bases each). This CDR3 comprises 13 residues. V shed 4 bases and J shed 7 bases, with 13 bases lying between them. CDR1 SGHDN and CDR2 FVKESK come from the germline V gene. The CDR3 sequence: CASSPRDGRTQYF. CDR3 DNA: TGTGCCAGCAGCCCCCGGGACGGAAGGACCCAGTACTTC.

This clonotype was observed many times. This chain connects TRBV28 to TRBJ2-5; 7 positions match TRBD2. Germline V gene data show CDR1 as MDHEN and CDR2 as SYDVKM. V lost 5 bases, J lost 5 bases, and 8 bases stayed unmatched. The CDR3 has 14 amino acids. CDR3 sequence (DNA): TGTGCCAGCAGTAACCAAGCGGGACGGGAGACCCAGTACTTC. This translates into CASSNQAGRETQYF.

The chain is built from TRBV7-3 and TRBJ2-5; D unclear. With 4 bases removed from V and 1 base from J, the gap between germline ends came to 16 bases. The CDR3 length is 16 residues. The germline CDR1 and CDR2 sequences are SGHTA and FQGTGA. In DNA form, the CDR3 reads TGTGCCAGCAGCTCAATTACCTACGGGCCCCAAGAGACCCAGTACTTC. Its protein product is CASSSITYGPQETQYF.

Points on this clonotype: A much more abundant neighbour one base away suggests this may be a read error. The chain uses TRBV29-1 and TRBJ1-1; D ambiguous. Germline CDR1 SQVTM, CDR2 ANQGSEA. Trimming cost V 6 bases and J 8 bases, with 13 bases left between them. This CDR3 has 11 residues. CDR3 residues: CSVARGKEAFF. CDR3 DNA: TGCAGCGTCGCTCGGGGAAAAGAAGCTTTCTTT.

The V gene is TRBV2, the J gene TRBJ2-3, with 8 bases fitting TRBD2. Germline-derived CDR1 and CDR2 are SNHLY and FYNNEI. Losses at the gene ends were 4 bases for V and 11 bases for J; bases not matched to a gene: 11. The CDR3 consists of 14 residues. The CDR3, as DNA: TGTGCCAGCAGTGCCCGGGTAGCGGGACGGGTGCAGTATTTT. Its translation: CASSARVAGRVQYF.

This clonotype has a count of ten or more. The rearrangement uses TRBV6-5 and TRBJ1-2; a possible D gene is TRBD1 (6 bases). Germline-derived CDR1 and CDR2 are MNHEY and SVGAGI. CDR3 length: 11 amino acids. This CDR3 reads CAAGTPYGYTF. The CDR3 DNA reads as TGTGCGGCCGGGACACCTTATGGCTACACCTTC.

This chain connects TRBV29-1 to TRBJ2-5; D might be TRBD2 (6 bases). The CDR3 totals 13 residues. CDR1 and CDR2 from the germline V gene are SQVTM and ANQGSEA. Deletions cut 3 bases from V and 5 bases from J, with 13 bases between. The CDR3: CSVEQGGWETQYF. The CDR3 region has the DNA TGCAGCGTTGAGCAGGGAGGTTGGGAGACCCAGTACTTC.

This clonotype was recorded at least ten times. This chain connects TRBV5-1 to TRBJ2-5, with D possibly TRBD2 on 6 matching bases. With 5 bases removed from V and 2 bases from J, the gap between germline ends came to 13 bases. Per the germline V gene, CDR1 is SGHRS and CDR2 is YFSETQ. The CDR3 is made up of 14 amino acids. The CDR3 region has the DNA TGCGCCAGCAGTGAAGCGGGCGAGCAAGAGACCCAGTACTTC. Translating it yields CASSEAGEQETQYF. The variable domain in full, with the rest retrieved from reference TRBV5-1 and TRBJ2-5, is KAGVTQTPRYLIKTRGQQVTLSCSPISGHRSVSWYQQTPGQGLQFLFEYFSETQRNKGNFPGRFSGRQFSNSRSEMNVSTLELGDSALYLCASSEAGEQETQYFGPGTRLLVL.

This clonotype has at least ten counts. This chain uses TRBV12-3 or TRBV12-4 with TRBJ2-7; TRBD2 aligns across 9 bases. The V and J ends lost 6 bases and 3 bases, in that order; junction bases with no gene match: 9. This CDR3 is 15 amino acids long. DNA for the CDR3: TGTGCCAGCAGCCGAAAGACTAGCGGTCGCTACGAGCAGTACTTC. Protein: CASSRKTSGRYEQYF.